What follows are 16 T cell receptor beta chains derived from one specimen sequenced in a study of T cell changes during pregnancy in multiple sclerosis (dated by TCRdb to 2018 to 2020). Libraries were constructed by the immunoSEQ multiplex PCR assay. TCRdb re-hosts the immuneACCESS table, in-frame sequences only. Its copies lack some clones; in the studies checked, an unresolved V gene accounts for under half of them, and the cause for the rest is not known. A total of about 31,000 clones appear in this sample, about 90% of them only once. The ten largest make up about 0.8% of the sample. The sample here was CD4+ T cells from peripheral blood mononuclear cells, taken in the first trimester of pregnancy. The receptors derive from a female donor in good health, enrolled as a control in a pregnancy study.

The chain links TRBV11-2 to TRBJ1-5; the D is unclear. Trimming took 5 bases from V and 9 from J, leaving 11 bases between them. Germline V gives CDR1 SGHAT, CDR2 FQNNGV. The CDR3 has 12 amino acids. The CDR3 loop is CASSGLGRPQHF. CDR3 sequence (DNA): TGTGCCAGCAGCGGGTTGGGGAGGCCCCAGCATTTT.

CDR3 loop: CASRRSGDGYNEQFF. The CDR3 DNA is TGTGCCAGCAGAAGAAGCGGGGATGGCTACAATGAGCAGTTCTTC. The chain has TRBV6-6 and TRBJ2-1, with TRBD2 matching 7 bases. The CDR3 sequence is 15 residues long. V dropped 6 bases and J dropped 3; count of bases not matched to a gene: 8. Germline values: CDR1 MNHNY, CDR2 SVGAGI (reference sequence).

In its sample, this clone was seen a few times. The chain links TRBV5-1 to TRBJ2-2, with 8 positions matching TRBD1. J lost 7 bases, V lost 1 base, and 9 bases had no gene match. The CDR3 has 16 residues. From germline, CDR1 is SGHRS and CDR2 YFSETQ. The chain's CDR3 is CASSLNDRGSGGELFF. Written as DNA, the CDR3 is TGCGCCAGCAGCTTGAACGACAGGGGATCGGGCGGGGAGCTGTTTTTT.

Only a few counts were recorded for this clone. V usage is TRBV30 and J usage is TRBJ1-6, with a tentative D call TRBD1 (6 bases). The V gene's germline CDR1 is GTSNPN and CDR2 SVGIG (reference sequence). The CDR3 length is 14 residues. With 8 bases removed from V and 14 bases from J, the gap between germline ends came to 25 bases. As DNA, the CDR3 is TGTGCCCATTACTCGCTAGCAGGGGTAATGTCCCTCCACTTT. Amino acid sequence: CAHYSLAGVMSLHF.

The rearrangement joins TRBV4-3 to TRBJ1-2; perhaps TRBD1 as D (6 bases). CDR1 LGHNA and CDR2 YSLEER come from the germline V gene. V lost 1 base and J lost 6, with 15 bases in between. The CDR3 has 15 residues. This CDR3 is CASSQVAGVENGYTF. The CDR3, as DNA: TGCGCCAGCAGCCAAGTAGCAGGGGTGGAGAATGGCTACACCTTC.

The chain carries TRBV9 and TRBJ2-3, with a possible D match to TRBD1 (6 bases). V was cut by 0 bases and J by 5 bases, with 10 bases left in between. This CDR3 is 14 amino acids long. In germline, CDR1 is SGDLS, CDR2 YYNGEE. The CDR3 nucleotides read TGTGCCAGCAGCGTAGGTACAGGGATAGATACGCAGTATTTT. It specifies CASSVGTGIDTQYF.

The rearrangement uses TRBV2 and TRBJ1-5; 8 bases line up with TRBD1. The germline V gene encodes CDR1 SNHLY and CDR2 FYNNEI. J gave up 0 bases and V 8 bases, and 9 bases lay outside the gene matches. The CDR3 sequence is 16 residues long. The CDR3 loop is CASVRQGADSNQPQHF. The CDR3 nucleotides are TGTGCCAGCGTCCGCCAGGGGGCCGATAGCAATCAGCCCCAGCATTTT. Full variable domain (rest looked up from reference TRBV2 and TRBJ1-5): EPEVTQTPSHQVTQMGQEVILRCVPISNHLYFYWYRQILGQKVEFLVSFYNNEISEKSEIFDDQFSVERPDGSNFTLKIRSTKLEDSAMYFCASVRQGADSNQPQHFGDGTRLSIL.

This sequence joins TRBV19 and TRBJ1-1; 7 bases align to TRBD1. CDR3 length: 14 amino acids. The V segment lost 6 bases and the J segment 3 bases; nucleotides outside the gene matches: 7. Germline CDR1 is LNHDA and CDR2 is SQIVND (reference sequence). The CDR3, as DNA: TGTGCCAGTAGATTACAGGGGACGGACACTGAAGCTTTCTTT. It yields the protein CASRLQGTDTEAFF.

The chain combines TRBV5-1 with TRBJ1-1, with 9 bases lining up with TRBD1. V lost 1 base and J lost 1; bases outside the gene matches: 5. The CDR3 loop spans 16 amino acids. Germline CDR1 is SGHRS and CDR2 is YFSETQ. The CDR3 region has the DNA TGCGCCAGCAGCTTGACCACGGGACAGGGGAACACTGAAGCTTTCTTT. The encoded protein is CASSLTTGQGNTEAFF.

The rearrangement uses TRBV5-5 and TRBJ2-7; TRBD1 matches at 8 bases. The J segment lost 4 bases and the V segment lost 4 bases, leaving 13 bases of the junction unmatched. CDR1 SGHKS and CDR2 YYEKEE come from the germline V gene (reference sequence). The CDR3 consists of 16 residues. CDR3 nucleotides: TGTGCCAGCAGCGGGGACAGGAGTCAAGTACAATACGAGCAGTACTTC. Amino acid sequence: CASSGDRSQVQYEQYF.

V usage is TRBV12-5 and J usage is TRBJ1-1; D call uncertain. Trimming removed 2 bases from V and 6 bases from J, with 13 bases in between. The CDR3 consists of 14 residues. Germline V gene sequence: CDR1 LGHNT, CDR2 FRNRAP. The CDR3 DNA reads TGTGCTAGTGGTTTGTTTGCCGGCGGGGCTGAAGCTTTCTTT. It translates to CASGLFAGGAEAFF.

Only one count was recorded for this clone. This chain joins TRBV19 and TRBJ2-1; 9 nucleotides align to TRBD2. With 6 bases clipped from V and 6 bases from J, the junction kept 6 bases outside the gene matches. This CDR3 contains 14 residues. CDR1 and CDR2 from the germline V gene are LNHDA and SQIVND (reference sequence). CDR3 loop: CASRQSGGPNEQFF. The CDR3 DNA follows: TGTGCCAGTAGACAAAGCGGGGGGCCCAATGAGCAGTTCTTC.

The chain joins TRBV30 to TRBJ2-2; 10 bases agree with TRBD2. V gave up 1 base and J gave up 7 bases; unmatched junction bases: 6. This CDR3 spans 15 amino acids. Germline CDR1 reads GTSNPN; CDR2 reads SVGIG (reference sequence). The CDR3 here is CAWSGSGGAHGELFF. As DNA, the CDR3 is TGTGCCTGGAGTGGAAGCGGGGGGGCTCACGGGGAGCTGTTTTTT. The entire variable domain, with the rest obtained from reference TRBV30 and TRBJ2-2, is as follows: SQTIHQWPATLVQPVGSPLSLECTVEGTSNPNLYWYRQAAGRGLQLLFYSVGIGQISSEVPQNLSASRPQDRQFILSSKKLLLSDSGFYLCAWSGSGGAHGELFFGEGSRLTVL.

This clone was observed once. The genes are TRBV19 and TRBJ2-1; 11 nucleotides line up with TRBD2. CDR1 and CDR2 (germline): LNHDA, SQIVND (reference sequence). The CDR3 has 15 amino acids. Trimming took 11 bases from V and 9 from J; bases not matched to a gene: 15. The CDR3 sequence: CAVSRLAGTQSEQFF. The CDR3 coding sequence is TGTGCCGTCTCCCGACTAGCGGGGACCCAGAGTGAGCAGTTCTTC.

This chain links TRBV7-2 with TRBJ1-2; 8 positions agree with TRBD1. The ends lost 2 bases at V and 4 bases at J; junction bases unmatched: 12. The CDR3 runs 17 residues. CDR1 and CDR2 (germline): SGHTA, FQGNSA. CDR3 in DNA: TGTGCCAGCAGCTTAAACCTGGGACAGGCGAAATTCTATGGCTACACCTTC. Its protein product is CASSLNLGQAKFYGYTF.

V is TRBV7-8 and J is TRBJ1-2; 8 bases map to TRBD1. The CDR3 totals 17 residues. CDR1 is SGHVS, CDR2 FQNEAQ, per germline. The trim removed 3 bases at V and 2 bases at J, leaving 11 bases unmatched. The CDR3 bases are TGTGCCAGCAGCTTGGGCCTCGGACAGGGCTGGAACTATGGCTACACCTTC. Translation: CASSLGLGQGWNYGYTF.